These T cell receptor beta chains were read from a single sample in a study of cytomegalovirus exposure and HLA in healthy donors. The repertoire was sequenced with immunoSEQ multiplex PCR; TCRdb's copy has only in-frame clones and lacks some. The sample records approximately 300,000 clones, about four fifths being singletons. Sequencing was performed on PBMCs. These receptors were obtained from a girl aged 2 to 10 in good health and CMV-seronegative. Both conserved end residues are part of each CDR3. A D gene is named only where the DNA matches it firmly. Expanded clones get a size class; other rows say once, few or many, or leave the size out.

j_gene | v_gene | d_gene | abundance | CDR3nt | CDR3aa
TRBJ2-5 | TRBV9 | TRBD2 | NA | TGTGCCAGCAGCCCCCTCCCTCGGGGGGGCGGGGAGACCCAGTACTTC | CASSPLPRGGGETQYF
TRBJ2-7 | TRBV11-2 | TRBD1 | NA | TGTGCCAGCAGCTTAGTGTCCGGCAGGGGGTTTCCCTACGAGCAGTACTTC | CASSLVSGRGFPYEQYF
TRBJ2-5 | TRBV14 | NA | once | TGTGCCAGCAGCCAACTAGGAGAGGGGGGGGCCCAGTACTTC | CASSQLGEGGAQYF
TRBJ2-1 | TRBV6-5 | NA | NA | TGTGCCAGCAGTTACTCGAGAGGGAATGAGCAGTTCTTC | CASSYSRGNEQFF
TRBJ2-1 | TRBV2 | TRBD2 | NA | TGTGCCAGCAGTGGAGGGGGTAGCGGGAATTATCCTTACAATGAGCAGTTCTTC | CASSGGGSGNYPYNEQFF
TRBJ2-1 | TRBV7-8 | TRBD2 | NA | TGTGCCAGCAGCTTAGTGGGACTAGCGTACAATGAGCAGTTCTTC | CASSLVGLAYNEQFF
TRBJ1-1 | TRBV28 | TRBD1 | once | TGTGCCAGCAGTTTCCTAACAGGGGGCAGTCACACTGAAGCTTTCTTT | CASSFLTGGSHTEAFF
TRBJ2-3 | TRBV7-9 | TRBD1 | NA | TGTGCCAGCAGCTCAGACAGGGGGCCTGGTCGTGTGCAGTATTTT | CASSSDRGPGRVQYF
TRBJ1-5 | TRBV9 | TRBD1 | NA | TGTGCCAGCAGCGGGACAGGGGAATATCAGCCCCAGCATTTT | CASSGTGEYQPQHF
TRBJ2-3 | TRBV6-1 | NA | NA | TGTGCCGGATCTAGTGAGTTCACAGATACGCAGTATTTT | CAGSSEFTDTQYF
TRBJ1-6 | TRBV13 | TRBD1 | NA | TGTGCCAGCAGCTCTCGGGACAGGGGTAGTAATTCACCCCTCCACTTT | CASSSRDRGSNSPLHF
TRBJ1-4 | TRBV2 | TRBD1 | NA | TGTGCCAGCAGCGACGGGACAGGCTGGGGAGAAAAACTGTTTTTT | CASSDGTGWGEKLFF
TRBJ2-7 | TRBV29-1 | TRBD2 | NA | TGCAGCGTGGAAAAGGGGACTAGCGGGGGATCAGAGCAGTACTTC | CSVEKGTSGGSEQYF
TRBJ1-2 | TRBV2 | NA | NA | TGTGCCAGCAGTGAACTCATCGTAAGGGGCGGCTACACCTTC | CASSELIVRGGYTF
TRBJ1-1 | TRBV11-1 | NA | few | TGTGCCAGCAGCCCGAACAGTTTTGAAGCTTTCTTT | CASSPNSFEAFF
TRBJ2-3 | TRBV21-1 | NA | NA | TGTGCCAGCAGCAAATGGGGGCGACTAGCGGTAGGCACAGATACGCAGTATTTT | CASSKWGRLAVGTDTQYF
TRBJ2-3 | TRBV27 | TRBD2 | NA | TGTGCCAGCAGTCTCCTAGCGGCAACTAGCACAGATACGCAGTATTTT | CASSLLAATSTDTQYF
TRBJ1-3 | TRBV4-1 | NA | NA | TGCGCCAGCAGCCAACGGCGGGGCGGGGAAGCTGGAAACACCATATATTTT | CASSQRRGGEAGNTIYF
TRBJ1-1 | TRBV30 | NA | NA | TGTGCCTGGAGTGTACTCCCGTCGAGGGCTTTCTTT | CAWSVLPSRAFF
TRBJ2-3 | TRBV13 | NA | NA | TGTGCCAGCAGCTTAGGCGGGTTCAGCACAGATACGCAGTATTTT | CASSLGGFSTDTQYF
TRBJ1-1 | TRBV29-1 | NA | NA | TGCAGCGTTGAAGAAGACTGGCGGAACACTGAAGCTTTCTTT | CSVEEDWRNTEAFF
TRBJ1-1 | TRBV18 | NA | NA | TGTGCCAGCTCACCCTTTGCGGCCACTGAAGCTTTCTTT | CASSPFAATEAFF
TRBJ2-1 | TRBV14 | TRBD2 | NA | TGTGCCAGCAGCCAAGTAAGAAGGCGGGAGGCGTACAATGAGCAGTTCTTC | CASSQVRRREAYNEQFF
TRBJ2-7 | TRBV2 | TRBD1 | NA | TGTGCCAGCAGTTATGGGACAGGGAGAAACTACGAGCAGTACTTC | CASSYGTGRNYEQYF
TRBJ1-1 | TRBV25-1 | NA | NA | TGTGCCAGCAGTGAATACGGGGGAACTGAAGCTTTCTTT | CASSEYGGTEAFF
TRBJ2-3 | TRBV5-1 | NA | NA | TGCGCCAGCAGCGGGACTAGCACAGATACGCAGTATTTT | CASSGTSTDTQYF
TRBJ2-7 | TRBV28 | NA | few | TGTGCCAGCAGGGGGGCGGCAGGGGGGCTCTACGAGCAGTACTTC | CASRGAAGGLYEQYF
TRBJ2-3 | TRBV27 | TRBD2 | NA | TGTGCCAGCGCAAGGGGAGGGAGAACAGATACGCAGTATTTT | CASARGGRTDTQYF
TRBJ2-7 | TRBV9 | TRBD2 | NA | TGTGCCAGCAGCGTAGGCGGGGGGCTTGGGCGGGACTACGAGCAGTACTTC | CASSVGGGLGRDYEQYF
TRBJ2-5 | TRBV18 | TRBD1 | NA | TGTGCCAGCTCACCTCAGGGGGCGCTCCAAGAGACCCAGTACTTC | CASSPQGALQETQYF
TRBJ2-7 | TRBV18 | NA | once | TGTGCCAGCTCACAAACGACGGGTGAAGCCTACGAGCAGTACTTC | CASSQTTGEAYEQYF
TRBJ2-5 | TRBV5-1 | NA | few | TGCGCCAGCAGCCCCGGGGAAGGGTTGCAAGAGACCCAGTACTTC | CASSPGEGLQETQYF
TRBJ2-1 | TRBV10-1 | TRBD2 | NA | TGCGCCAGCAGTGGGTCCGGGACTAGCGGGAGAAACAATGAGCAGTTCTTC | CASSGSGTSGRNNEQFF
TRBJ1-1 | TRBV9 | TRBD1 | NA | TGTGCCAGCAGCGCTTTGGGGGACAGTACCATGAACACTGAAGCTTTCTTT | CASSALGDSTMNTEAFF
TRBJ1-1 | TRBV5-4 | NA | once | TGTGCCAGCAGCTTGCCCGGGGACACGGGCACTGAAGCTTTCTTT | CASSLPGDTGTEAFF